The clone carrying this T cell receptor beta chain was counted only a few times. What it binds is not known. Every TCR beta cDNA library bore unique molecular identifiers. Once about 0.9 to 11 million T cells were used, approximately 520,000 cDNA molecules resulted. From the PCR reads, TCRdb called clonotypes with MiXCR, one entry per CDR3 protein. The sample consists of fewer than 550,000 distinct CDR3 sequences, around 34% of them appearing once. This entry comes from a study of post-analysis software for immune sequencing data. Study-wide background: Included courses were relapsing-remitting and secondary progressive multiple sclerosis; progressive-relapsing multiple sclerosis was also included.

V was pared by 6 bases and J by 4 bases, with 4 bases of the junction left unmatched. Germline V gene lookup returns CDR1 SQVTM and CDR2 ANQGSEA. This CDR3 contains 13 residues. Regarding the study as a whole: Controls showed lower frequencies than patients for a few TRBV segments, and TRBV5-6, TRBV5-1 and TRBV20-1 were among these. Compared against controls, patients with multiple sclerosis displayed significantly lower normalized Chao1 diversity. Batch-mates among the samples co-clustered strongly by F measure.

The sequencing sample was made of blood. The J gene is TRBJ2-1, the V gene TRBV29-1; 9 nucleotides align to TRBD1. This receptor was taken from a girl aged 2-17 years with multiple sclerosis. CDR3 nucleotides: TGCAGCGTGACCGGGACAGGGTACAATGAGCAGTTCTTC. Translating gives CSVTGTGYNEQFF.